This TCR beta chain was identified in a study of blood T cell repertoires in COVID-19 (dated by TCRdb to 2020 to 2022). Broadly, across the study: Samples covering the acute and convalescent phases of COVID-19 were provided by collaborators in the United States, Italy and Spain. The prospective study material was composed of cDNA or gDNA derived from T cells, B-cell-depleted T cells, or PBMCs. Subjects who had been exposed to COVID-19, were actively infected with it, or had recovered from it provided the deeply sampled blood TCRbeta repertoires that made up the dataset. The repertoires were released in a freely available public database intended as a resource for research on the immune response to SARS-CoV-2. The samples were drawn from two sources: the first 160 participants of the ongoing ImmuneRACE study, and over 1,000 subjects contributed by 6 global collaborators. The sample metadata nearly always contained a de-identified subject ID, COVID-19 status, age in years and sex. Where available, HLA class I and class II types were taken from metadata supplied by the sample provider and were not determined by assay-based typing.

This clone came up a few times. Which antigen it targets is not known. It has no much larger one-base neighbor in the sample; base qualities were not kept. In the germline V gene (reference sequence), CDR1 corresponds to DFQATT and CDR2 to SNEGSKA. Taken from cysteine to phenylalanine, the CDR3 has 10 residues. CDR3 DNA only is kept here, 30 bases in frame from base 1. Whole blood was collected in K2EDTA tubes by collaborating institutions according to the institutions' own protocols. For TCRbeta analysis, collaborators shipped samples as frozen whole blood, isolated PBMCs, or DNA extracted from either of those sample types. TCRbeta CDR3 regions were amplified from genomic DNA using the immunoSEQ Assay, a bias-controlled multiplex PCR. The study's own analysis went as follows. The number of nucleated cells in each sample was estimated by amplification of reference gene primers within the assay. To quantify the absolute abundance of each unique TCRbeta CDR3 rearrangement, sequence reads were collapsed and filtered. For each sample, productive Simpson clonality was calculated by taking the square root of Simpson's diversity index across productive rearrangements. TCRdb's version of the immuneACCESS table is confined to in-frame rearrangements and falls short of the full clone set. An unresolved V gene accounts for under half of the shortfall where checked; the remainder is of unknown origin. The V and J calls and clone size are taken from that table; D and trimming were inferred from the DNA. This sample has about 220,000 clones in its table, and 65% to 85% of those were observed once. Of the sample, roughly 12% is held by the ten largest clones.

Beyond this particular receptor, the publication reports: Clinical and demographic metadata were provided uncurated, with the amount varying by source and participant.

The sample was peripheral blood. The rearrangement joined TRBV20-1 to TRBJ1-2, and the D gene may be TRBD1, 5 bases matching. The clonotype comes from a human donor in a cohort sampled during active COVID-19. The nucleotides are TGCCGGGGACTGGCCTATGGCTACACCTTC. The encoded protein is CRGLAYGYTF.